These 21 T cell receptor beta chains originate from one sample sequenced in a study of cytomegalovirus exposure and HLA in healthy donors. Sequencing used immunoSEQ multiplex PCR; TCRdb keeps in-frame clones, though not all of them. Here the sample spans over 45,000 clones, 90% to 95% being singletons. Sequencing was done on a sample of PBMCs. Receptor source: a man between 18 and 35 years old in good health and CMV-seronegative.

The rearrangement joins TRBV4-2 to TRBJ2-2; 7 positions agree with TRBD2. The CDR3 consists of 16 residues. The J segment lost 1 base and the V segment lost 5 bases, leaving 7 bases of the junction unmatched. CDR1 is LGHNA and CDR2 is YNFKEQ in the germline V gene. The CDR3 region is CASSLRAGRNTGELFF. The CDR3 region has the DNA TGTGCCAGCAGCTTAAGAGCGGGGCGGAACACCGGGGAGCTGTTTTTT.

This chain joins TRBV19 and TRBJ2-1, with D maybe TRBD1 (6 bases). V lost 5 bases and J lost 1, with 9 bases in between. CDR3 length equals 14 residues. Germline CDR1 is LNHDA and CDR2 is SQIVND (reference sequence). CDR3 DNA: TGTGCCAGTAGTGCAGGGGCGTCCTACAATGAGCAGTTCTTC. Translation gives CASSAGASYNEQFF.

The rearrangement links TRBV28 to TRBJ2-7; 8 bases match TRBD2. The J segment lost 3 bases and the V segment lost 5 bases, leaving 9 bases of the junction unmatched. The length of the CDR3 is 15 residues. Germline lookup yields CDR1 MDHEN and CDR2 SYDVKM. In DNA form, the CDR3 reads TGTGCCAGCAGTAAACCGGGACTAGAAATCTACGAGCAGTACTTC. Translated, it gives CASSKPGLEIYEQYF.

This clone was counted a few times. The genes are TRBV5-4 and TRBJ2-5, with 12 bases fitting TRBD2. The V gene's germline CDR1 is SGHNT and CDR2 YYREEE (reference sequence). The V segment lost 4 bases and the J segment 3 bases; nucleotides outside the gene matches: 4. The length of the CDR3 is 15 residues. The chain's CDR3 is CASSPRLAGEETQYF. The CDR3 nucleotides read TGTGCCAGCAGCCCCAGACTAGCGGGAGAAGAGACCCAGTACTTC.

The chain is built from TRBV5-1 and TRBJ2-3, with 8 bases identical to TRBD2. CDR1 is SGHRS and CDR2 is YFSETQ in the germline V gene. The J segment lost 3 bases and the V segment lost 3 bases, leaving 6 bases of the junction unmatched. This CDR3 is 15 amino acids long. CDR3 sequence (DNA): TGCGCCAGCAGCTCCTTTCGCGGGAGGACAGATACGCAGTATTTT. Protein product: CASSSFRGRTDTQYF.

The J gene is TRBJ2-1, the V gene TRBV28; D is perhaps TRBD2 (5 bases). The CDR3 is 16 residues long. CDR1 and CDR2 from the germline V gene are MDHEN and SYDVKM. The ends were cut back, 2 bases at V and 2 bases at J, with 13 bases in the middle. Here the CDR3 DNA reads TGTGCCAGCAGTTTAATGGGCGGGTCCGCCTACAATGAGCAGTTCTTC. This gives the protein CASSLMGGSAYNEQFF.

The genes are TRBV7-2 and TRBJ2-7; TRBD2 aligns across 13 bases. Germline CDR1 SGHTA, CDR2 FQGNSA. The CDR3 spans 16 residues. V lost 5 bases, J lost 4 bases, and 8 bases stayed unmatched. As DNA, the CDR3 is TGTGCCAGCAGCCCAGTCAGGACTAGCGGGAGTTACGAGCAGTACTTC. This translates into CASSPVRTSGSYEQYF.

V usage is TRBV7-3 and J usage is TRBJ2-7; 16 nucleotides align to TRBD2. Germline values: CDR1 SGHTA, CDR2 FQGTGA. This CDR3 region has 15 residues. The J segment lost 12 bases and the V segment lost 5 bases, leaving 10 bases of the junction unmatched. CDR3 amino acids: CASSARGLAGGKGYF. As DNA, the CDR3 is TGTGCCAGCAGCGCTAGGGGACTAGCGGGGGGGAAGGGGTACTTC.

V is TRBV6-1 and J is TRBJ1-1; D is uncertain. The V gene lost 8 bases and the J gene lost 0 bases, with 13 bases spanning the gap. CDR3 size: 14 residues. CDR1 and CDR2 (germline): MNHNS, SASEGT. CDR3 loop: CASQPGLMNTEAFF. In DNA, the CDR3 is TGTGCCAGCCAGCCTGGGCTTATGAACACTGAAGCTTTCTTT.

The chain employs TRBV5-5 and TRBJ2-1, with TRBD1 matching over 12 bases. V lost 5 bases, J lost 8 bases, and 8 bases stayed unmatched. CDR3 length equals 15 residues. CDR1 is SGHKS and CDR2 is YYEKEE in the germline V gene (reference sequence). CDR3 sequence: CASSSGTGGLDEQFF. In DNA form, the CDR3 reads TGTGCCAGCAGTTCTGGGACAGGGGGCTTGGATGAGCAGTTCTTC.

In DNA, the CDR3 is TGTGCCACTATAGCCCTAGCGGGAAATGAGCGTGGAACAGATACGCAGTATTTT. Translated: CATIALAGNERGTDTQYF. The chain links TRBV28 to TRBJ2-3; TRBD2 aligns across 9 bases. V shed 10 bases and J 3 bases; nucleotides not matched to a gene: 20. CDR1 is MDHEN and CDR2 is SYDVKM in the germline V gene. This CDR3 is built from 18 residues.

The V call is TRBV7-8, the J call TRBJ1-1; a weak D match, TRBD1 (6 bases). The CDR3 extends over 16 amino acids. Germline lookup yields CDR1 SGHVS and CDR2 FQNEAQ. The V end lost 1 base, the J end lost 1 base, and 13 bases lay between the germline ends. CDR3 nucleotide sequence: TGTGCCAGCAGCTTAGGGCAGGGGCTGACGAACACTGAAGCTTTCTTT. This codes for CASSLGQGLTNTEAFF.

The V and J genes are TRBV29-1 and TRBJ2-5; 8 bases match TRBD1. Germline V gene lookup returns CDR1 SQVTM and CDR2 ANQGSEA. This CDR3 is 13 amino acids long. J was trimmed by 6 bases and V by 4 bases; bases with no gene match: 7. The CDR3 protein is CSVGSGQGQTQYF. The CDR3 DNA reads TGCAGCGTTGGTTCCGGACAGGGACAGACCCAGTACTTC.

The table lists this clone with a count of one. The chain links TRBV6-5 to TRBJ2-5; 10 nucleotides match TRBD2. Germline trimming cut 4 bases from V and 4 bases from J; bases unmatched to any gene: 6. The CDR3 is 15 residues long. Germline V gene sequence: CDR1 MNHEY, CDR2 SVGAGI. The CDR3 sequence: CASSSGPSGRETQYF. In nucleotides, the CDR3 is TGTGCCAGCAGTTCGGGTCCTAGCGGGAGAGAGACCCAGTACTTC.

The genes are TRBV9 and TRBJ2-1; 8 nucleotides line up with TRBD1. After removal of 4 bases from V and 8 bases from J, the junction contained 17 bases not matched to a gene. The CDR3 sequence is 17 residues long. The germline V gene has CDR1 SGDLS and CDR2 YYNGEE. As DNA, the CDR3 is TGTGCCAGCAGCACCCCCGAGAAGACAGGGGTGGAGGATGAGCAGTTCTTC. It encodes CASSTPEKTGVEDEQFF.

This chain joins TRBV6-1 and TRBJ1-2, with D perhaps matching TRBD1 (5 bases). The germline V and J ends were trimmed by 1 base and 3 bases, with 12 bases remaining between them. CDR1 MNHNS and CDR2 SASEGT come from the germline V gene. The CDR3 contains 15 residues. The CDR3 DNA is TGTGCCAGCAGTGAAGAGGCAGGGAGGCACTATGGCTACACCTTC. It encodes CASSEEAGRHYGYTF.

The chain has TRBV7-6 and TRBJ2-2; 8 nucleotides agree with TRBD2. In germline, CDR1 is SGHVS, CDR2 FNYEAQ. Unmatched junction bases numbered 10, after V lost 6 bases and J lost 4 bases. CDR3 length equals 16 residues. This CDR3 reads CASRSISGRSTGELFF. DNA of the CDR3: TGTGCCAGCAGGAGTATCAGCGGGAGAAGCACCGGGGAGCTGTTTTTT.

The rearrangement joins TRBV28 to TRBJ2-1; D uncertain. CDR3 length equals 14 residues. Trimming shortened V by 2 bases and J by 9 bases, and 14 bases separated the two germline ends. Germline CDR1 is MDHEN and CDR2 is SYDVKM. The chain's CDR3 is CASSLAESAREQFF. CDR3 bases: TGTGCCAGCAGTTTAGCGGAGTCAGCCCGTGAGCAGTTCTTC.

This chain connects TRBV6-5 to TRBJ2-7; 7 bases match TRBD1. Germline V gene sequence: CDR1 MNHEY, CDR2 SVGAGI. V trimming: 8 bases; J trimming: 4 bases; junction bases outside the gene matches: 14. This CDR3 contains 15 residues. This chain's CDR3 is CASGSGGQDSYEQYF. The CDR3 coding sequence is TGTGCCAGCGGATCGGGTGGACAGGACTCTTACGAGCAGTACTTC.

The rearrangement links TRBV18 to TRBJ2-2; 10 bases line up with TRBD2. The CDR3 loop spans 19 amino acids. After removal of 2 bases from V and 0 bases from J, the junction contained 9 bases not matched to a gene. Per germline, CDR1 KGHSH and CDR2 LQKENI. The CDR3: CASSPSAGGLNANTGELFF. CDR3 DNA: TGTGCCAGCTCACCATCAGCGGGAGGGTTGAATGCGAACACCGGGGAGCTGTTTTTT. The entire variable domain, with the rest obtained from reference TRBV18 and TRBJ2-2, is as follows: NAGVMQNPRHLVRRRGQEARLRCSPMKGHSHVYWYRQLPEEGLKFMVYLQKENIIDESGMPKERFSAEFPKEGPSILRIQQVVRGDSAAYFCASSPSAGGLNANTGELFFGEGSRLTVL.

J is TRBJ2-7 and V is TRBV25-1; 7 positions agree with TRBD1. Germline V gene data show CDR1 as MGHDK and CDR2 as SYGVNS. The V and J ends lost 4 bases and 6 bases, in that order; junction bases with no gene match: 9. The CDR3 extends over 14 amino acids. The CDR3 region has the DNA TGTGCCAGCAGTGCGACAGGGCATCCATTCGAGCAGTACTTC. This codes for CASSATGHPFEQYF.